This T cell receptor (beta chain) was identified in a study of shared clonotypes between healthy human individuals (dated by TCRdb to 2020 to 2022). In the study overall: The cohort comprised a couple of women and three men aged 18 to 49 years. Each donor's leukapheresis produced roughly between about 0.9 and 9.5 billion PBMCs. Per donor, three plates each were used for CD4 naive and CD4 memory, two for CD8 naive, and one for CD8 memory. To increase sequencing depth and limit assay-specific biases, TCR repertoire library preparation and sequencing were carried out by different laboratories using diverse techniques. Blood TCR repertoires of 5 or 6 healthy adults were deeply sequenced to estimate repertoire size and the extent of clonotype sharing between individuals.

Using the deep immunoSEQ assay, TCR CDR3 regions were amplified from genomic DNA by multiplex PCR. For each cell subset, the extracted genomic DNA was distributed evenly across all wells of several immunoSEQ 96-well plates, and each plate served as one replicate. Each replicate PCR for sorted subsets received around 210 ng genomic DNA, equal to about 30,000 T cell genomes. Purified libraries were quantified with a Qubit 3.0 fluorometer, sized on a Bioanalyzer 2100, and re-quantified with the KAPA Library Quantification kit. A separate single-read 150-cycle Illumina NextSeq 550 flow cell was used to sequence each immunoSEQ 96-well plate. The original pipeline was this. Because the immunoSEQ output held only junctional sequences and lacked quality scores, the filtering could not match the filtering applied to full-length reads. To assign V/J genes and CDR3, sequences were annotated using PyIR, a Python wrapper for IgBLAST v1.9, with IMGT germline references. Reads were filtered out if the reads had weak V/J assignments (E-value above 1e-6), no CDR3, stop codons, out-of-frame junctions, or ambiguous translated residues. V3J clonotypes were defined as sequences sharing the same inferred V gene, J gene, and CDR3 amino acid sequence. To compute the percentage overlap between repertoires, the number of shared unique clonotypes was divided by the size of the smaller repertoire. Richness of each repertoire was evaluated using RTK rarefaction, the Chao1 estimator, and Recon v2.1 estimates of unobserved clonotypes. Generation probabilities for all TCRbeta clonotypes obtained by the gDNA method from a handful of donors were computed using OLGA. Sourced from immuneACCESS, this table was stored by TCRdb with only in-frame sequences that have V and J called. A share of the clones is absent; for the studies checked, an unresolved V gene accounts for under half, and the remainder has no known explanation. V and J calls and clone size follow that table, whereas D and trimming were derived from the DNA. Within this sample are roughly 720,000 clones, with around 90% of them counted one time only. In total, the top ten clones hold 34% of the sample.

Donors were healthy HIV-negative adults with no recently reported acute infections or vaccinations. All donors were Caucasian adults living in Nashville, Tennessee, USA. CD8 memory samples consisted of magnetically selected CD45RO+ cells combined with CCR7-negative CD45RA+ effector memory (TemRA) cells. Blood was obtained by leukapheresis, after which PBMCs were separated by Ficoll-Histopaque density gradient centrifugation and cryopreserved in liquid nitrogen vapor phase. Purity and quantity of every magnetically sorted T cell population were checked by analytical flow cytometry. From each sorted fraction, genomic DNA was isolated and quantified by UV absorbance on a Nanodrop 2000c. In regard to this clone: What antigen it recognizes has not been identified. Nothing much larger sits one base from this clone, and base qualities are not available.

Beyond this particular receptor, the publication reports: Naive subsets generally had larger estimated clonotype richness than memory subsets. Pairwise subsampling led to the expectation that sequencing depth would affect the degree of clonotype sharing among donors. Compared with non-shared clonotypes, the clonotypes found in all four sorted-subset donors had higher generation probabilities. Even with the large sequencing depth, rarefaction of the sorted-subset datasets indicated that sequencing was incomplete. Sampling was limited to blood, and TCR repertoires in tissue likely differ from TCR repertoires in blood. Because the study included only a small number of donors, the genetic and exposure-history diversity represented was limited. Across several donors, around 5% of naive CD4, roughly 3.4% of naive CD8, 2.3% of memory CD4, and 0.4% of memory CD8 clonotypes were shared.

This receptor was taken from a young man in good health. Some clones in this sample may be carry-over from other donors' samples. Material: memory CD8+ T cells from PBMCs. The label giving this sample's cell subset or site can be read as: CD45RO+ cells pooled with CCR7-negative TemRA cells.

The encoded CDR3 is CASSPEAGAYNEQFF. The nucleotide sequence is TGTGCCAGCAGTCCCGAAGCGGGAGCCTACAATGAGCAGTTCTTC. The rearrangement joined TRBV27 to TRBJ2-1; TRBD2 fits 8 bases in the junction. Looking up the germline V gene (reference sequence) yields CDR1 MNHEY and CDR2 SMNVEV. CDR3 length: 15 amino acids, cysteine to phenylalanine. Only CDR3 DNA is held: 45 bases, read in frame from base 1. Compared with germline, V lacks 5 bases and J lacks 2 bases; bases without a gene match: 5.